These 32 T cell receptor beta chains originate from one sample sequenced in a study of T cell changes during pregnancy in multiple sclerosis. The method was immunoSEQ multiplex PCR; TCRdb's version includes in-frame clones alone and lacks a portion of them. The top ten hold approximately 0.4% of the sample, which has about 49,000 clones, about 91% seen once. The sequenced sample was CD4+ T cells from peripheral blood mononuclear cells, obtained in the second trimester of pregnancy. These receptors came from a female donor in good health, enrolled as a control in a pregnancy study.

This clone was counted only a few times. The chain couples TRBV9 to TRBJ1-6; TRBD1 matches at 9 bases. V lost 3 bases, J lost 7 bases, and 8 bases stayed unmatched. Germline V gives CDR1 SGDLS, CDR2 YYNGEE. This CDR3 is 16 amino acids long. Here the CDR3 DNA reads TGTGCCAGCAGCGCGAAACAGGGGGCCAACAATTCACCCCTCCACTTT. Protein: CASSAKQGANNSPLHF.

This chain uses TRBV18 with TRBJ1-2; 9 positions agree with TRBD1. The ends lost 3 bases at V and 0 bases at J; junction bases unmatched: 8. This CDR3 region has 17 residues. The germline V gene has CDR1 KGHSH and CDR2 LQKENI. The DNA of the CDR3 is TGTGCCAGCTCACCCAGACAACAGGGGGCAGCTAACTATGGCTACACCTTC. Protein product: CASSPRQQGAANYGYTF.

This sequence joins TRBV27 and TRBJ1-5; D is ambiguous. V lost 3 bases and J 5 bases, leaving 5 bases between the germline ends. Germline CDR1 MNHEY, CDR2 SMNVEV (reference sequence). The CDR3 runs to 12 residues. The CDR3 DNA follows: TGTGCCAGCAGTTTTCGGGATCAGCCCCAGCATTTT. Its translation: CASSFRDQPQHF.

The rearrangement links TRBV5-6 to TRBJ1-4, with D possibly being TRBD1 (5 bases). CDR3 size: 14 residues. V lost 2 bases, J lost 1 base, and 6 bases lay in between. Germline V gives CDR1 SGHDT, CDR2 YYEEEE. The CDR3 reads CASSFDRTNEKLFF. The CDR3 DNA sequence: TGTGCCAGCAGCTTCGACAGAACTAATGAAAAACTGTTTTTT.

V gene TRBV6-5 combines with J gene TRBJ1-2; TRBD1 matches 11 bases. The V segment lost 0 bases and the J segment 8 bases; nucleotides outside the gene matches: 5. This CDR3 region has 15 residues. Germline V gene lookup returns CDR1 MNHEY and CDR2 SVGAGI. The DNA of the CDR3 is TGTGCCAGCAGTTACTCCCTGGGGACAGGGGGGGGCTACACCTTC. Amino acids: CASSYSLGTGGGYTF.

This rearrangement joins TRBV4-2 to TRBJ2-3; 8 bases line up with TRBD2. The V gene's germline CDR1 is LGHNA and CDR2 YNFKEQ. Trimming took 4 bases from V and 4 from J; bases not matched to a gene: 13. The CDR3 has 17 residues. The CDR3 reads CASSLREAGANPDTQYF. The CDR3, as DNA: TGTGCCAGCAGCCTCCGGGAAGCGGGGGCCAATCCAGATACGCAGTATTTT.

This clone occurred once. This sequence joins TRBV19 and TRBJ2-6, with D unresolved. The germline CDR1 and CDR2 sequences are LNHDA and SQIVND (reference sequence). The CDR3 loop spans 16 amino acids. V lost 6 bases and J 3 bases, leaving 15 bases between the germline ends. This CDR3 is CASSATFVGGANVLTF. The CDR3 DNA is TGTGCCAGTAGCGCGACATTTGTTGGTGGGGCCAACGTCCTGACTTTC.

CDR3 region: CASSLTSGGGRETQYF. The CDR3 DNA reads TGTGCCAGCAGCTTAACTAGCGGGGGGGGTCGGGAGACCCAGTACTTC. The chain uses TRBV7-9 and TRBJ2-5, with 13 bases lining up with TRBD2. Germline values: CDR1 SEHNR, CDR2 FQNEAQ (reference sequence). The CDR3 covers 16 residues. Losses at the gene ends were 2 bases for V and 5 bases for J; bases not matched to a gene: 5. The full variable domain, in which reference TRBV7-9 and TRBJ2-5 provide the parts outside the CDR3, is DTGVSQNPRHKITKRGQNVTFRCDPISEHNRLYWYRQTLGQGPEFLTYFQNEAQLEKSRLLSDRFSAERPKGSFSTLEIQRTEQGDSAMYLCASSLTSGGGRETQYFGPGTRLLVL.

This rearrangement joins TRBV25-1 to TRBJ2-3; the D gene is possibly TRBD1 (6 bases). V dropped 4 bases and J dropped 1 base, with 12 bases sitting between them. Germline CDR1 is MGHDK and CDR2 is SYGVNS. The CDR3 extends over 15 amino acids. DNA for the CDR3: TGTGCCAGCAGTGGCAGGGGAGTAGGCACAGATACGCAGTATTTT. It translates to CASSGRGVGTDTQYF.

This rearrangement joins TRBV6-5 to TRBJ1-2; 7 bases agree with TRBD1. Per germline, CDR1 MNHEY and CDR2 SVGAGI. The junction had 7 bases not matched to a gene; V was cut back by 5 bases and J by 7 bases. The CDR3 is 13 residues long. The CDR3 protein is CASSDRQGSGYTF. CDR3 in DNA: TGTGCCAGCAGTGACCGACAGGGAAGTGGCTACACCTTC.

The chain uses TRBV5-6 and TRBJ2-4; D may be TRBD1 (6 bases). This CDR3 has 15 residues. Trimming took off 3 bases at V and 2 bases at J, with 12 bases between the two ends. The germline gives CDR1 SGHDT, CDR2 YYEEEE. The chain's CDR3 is CASSSTTGSKNIQYF. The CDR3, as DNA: TGTGCCAGCAGCTCGACTACAGGGTCCAAAAACATTCAGTACTTC.

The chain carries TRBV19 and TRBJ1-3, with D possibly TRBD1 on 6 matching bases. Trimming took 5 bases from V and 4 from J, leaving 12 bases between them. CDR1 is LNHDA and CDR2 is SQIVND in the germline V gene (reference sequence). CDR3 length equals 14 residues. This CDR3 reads CASSPRTDGNTIYF. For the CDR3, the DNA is TGTGCCAGTAGTCCCCGGACAGACGGAAACACCATATATTTT. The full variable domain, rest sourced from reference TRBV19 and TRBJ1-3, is DGGITQSPKYLFRKEGQNVTLSCEQNLNHDAMYWYRQDPGQGLRLIYYSQIVNDFQKGDIAEGYSVSREKKESFPLTVTSAQKNPTAFYLCASSPRTDGNTIYFGEGSWLTVV.

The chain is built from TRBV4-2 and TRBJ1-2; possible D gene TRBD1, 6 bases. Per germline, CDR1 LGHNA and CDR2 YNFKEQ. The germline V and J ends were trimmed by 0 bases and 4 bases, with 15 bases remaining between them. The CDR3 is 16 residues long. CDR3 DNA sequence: TGTGCCAGCAGCCAAGAAGTTGGTAAAGGGGGCTATGGCTACACCTTC. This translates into CASSQEVGKGGYGYTF.

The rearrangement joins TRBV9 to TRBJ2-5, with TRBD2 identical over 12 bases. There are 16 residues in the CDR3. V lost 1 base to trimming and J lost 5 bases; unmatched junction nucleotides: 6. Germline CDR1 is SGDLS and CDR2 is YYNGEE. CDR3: CASSVTSGGTSETQYF. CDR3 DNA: TGTGCCAGCAGCGTAACTAGCGGGGGGACTTCTGAGACCCAGTACTTC.

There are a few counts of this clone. The CDR3: CASSAWTGNTQYF. The CDR3, as DNA: TGTGCCAGCAGCGCATGGACAGGGAATACGCAGTATTTT. The rearrangement joins TRBV7-2 to TRBJ2-3; 8 positions match TRBD1. V was pared by 5 bases and J by 7 bases, with 5 bases of the junction left unmatched. The CDR3 spans 13 residues. Germline V CDR1 and CDR2: SGHTA, FQGNSA.

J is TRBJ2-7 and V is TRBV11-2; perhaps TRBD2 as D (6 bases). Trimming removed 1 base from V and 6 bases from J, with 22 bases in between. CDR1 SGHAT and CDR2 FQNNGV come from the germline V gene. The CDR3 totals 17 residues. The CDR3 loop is CASSLVIGGAGSGEQYF. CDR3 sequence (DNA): TGTGCCAGCAGCTTAGTCATCGGGGGTGCGGGGTCAGGCGAGCAGTACTTC.

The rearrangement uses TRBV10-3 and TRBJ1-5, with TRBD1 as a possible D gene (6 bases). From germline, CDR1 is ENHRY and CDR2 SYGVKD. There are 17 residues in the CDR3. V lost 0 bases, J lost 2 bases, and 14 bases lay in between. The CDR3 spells CAISESSTNRGNQPQHF. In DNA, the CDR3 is TGTGCCATCAGTGAGTCCTCCACCAACAGGGGCAATCAGCCCCAGCATTTT.

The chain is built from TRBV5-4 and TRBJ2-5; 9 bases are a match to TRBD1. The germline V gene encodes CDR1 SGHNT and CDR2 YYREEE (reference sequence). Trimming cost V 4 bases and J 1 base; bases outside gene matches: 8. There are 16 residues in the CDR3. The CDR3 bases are TGTGCCAGCAGCCCGGGGGGACAGGGCTCCCAAGAGACCCAGTACTTC. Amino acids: CASSPGGQGSQETQYF.

The CDR3 DNA reads as TGCGCCAGCAGCCAAGATCGGGTACCTCAGACAGGGTCTATAGTTGGAAACACCATATATTTT. Encoded protein: CASSQDRVPQTGSIVGNTIYF. This chain links TRBV4-3 with TRBJ1-3; 7 nucleotides line up with TRBD1. The germline V gene encodes CDR1 LGHNA and CDR2 YSLEER. This CDR3 region has 21 residues. V trimming: 0 bases; J trimming: 3 bases; junction bases outside the gene matches: 20.

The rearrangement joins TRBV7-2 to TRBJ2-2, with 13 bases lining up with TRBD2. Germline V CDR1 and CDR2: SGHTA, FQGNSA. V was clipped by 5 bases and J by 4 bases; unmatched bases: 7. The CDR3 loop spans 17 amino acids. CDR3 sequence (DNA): TGTGCCAGCAGCCCGAGACTAGCGGGGGGCCTCACCGGGGAGCTGTTTTTT. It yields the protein CASSPRLAGGLTGELFF.

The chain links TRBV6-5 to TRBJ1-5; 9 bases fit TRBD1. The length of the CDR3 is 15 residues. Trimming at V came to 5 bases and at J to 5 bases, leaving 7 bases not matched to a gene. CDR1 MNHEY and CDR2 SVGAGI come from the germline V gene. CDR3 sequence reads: CASSTPQGAYQPQHF. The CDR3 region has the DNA TGTGCCAGCAGTACACCACAGGGGGCCTATCAGCCCCAGCATTTT.

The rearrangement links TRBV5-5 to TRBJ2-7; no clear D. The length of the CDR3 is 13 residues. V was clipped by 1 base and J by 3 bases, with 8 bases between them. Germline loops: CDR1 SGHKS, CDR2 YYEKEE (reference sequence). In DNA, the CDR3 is TGTGCCAGCAGCTTGAACGGTTTCTACGAGCAGTACTTC. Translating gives CASSLNGFYEQYF.

The chain's CDR3 is CASSAPGDSYNEQFF. In DNA form, the CDR3 reads TGTGCCAGCAGTGCACCAGGTGACTCCTACAATGAGCAGTTCTTC. The rearrangement links TRBV25-1 to TRBJ2-1; no clear D. Trimming pared 4 bases from V and 0 bases from J, leaving 10 bases between. The CDR3 runs 15 residues. Per germline, CDR1 MGHDK and CDR2 SYGVNS.

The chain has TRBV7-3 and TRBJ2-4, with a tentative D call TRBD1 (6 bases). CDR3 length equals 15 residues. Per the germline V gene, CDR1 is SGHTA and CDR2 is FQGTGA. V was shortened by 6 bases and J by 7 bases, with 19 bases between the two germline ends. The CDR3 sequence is CASSLTAGGGNIQYF. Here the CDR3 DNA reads TGTGCCAGCAGTTTGACGGCTGGGGGCGGGAACATTCAGTACTTC.

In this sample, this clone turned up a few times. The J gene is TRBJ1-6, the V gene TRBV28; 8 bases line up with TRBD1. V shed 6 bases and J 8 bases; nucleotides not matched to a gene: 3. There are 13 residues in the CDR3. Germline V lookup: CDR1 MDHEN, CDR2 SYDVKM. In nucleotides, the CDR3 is TGTGCCAGCAGCTTGGACAGGGATTCACCCCTCCACTTT. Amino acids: CASSLDRDSPLHF.

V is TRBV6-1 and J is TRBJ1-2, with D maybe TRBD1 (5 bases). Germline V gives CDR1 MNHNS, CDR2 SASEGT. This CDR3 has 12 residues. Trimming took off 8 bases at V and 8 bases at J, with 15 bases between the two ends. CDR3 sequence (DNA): TGTGCCAGCGGTGGGGGGGTACTAGGCTACACCTTC. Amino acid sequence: CASGGGVLGYTF.

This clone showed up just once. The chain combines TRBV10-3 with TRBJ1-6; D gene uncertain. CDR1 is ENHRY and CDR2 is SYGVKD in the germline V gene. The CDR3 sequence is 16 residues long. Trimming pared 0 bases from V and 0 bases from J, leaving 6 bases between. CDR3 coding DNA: TGTGCCATCAGTGAGTCCGGCGGCTCCTATAATTCACCCCTCCACTTT. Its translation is CAISESGGSYNSPLHF.

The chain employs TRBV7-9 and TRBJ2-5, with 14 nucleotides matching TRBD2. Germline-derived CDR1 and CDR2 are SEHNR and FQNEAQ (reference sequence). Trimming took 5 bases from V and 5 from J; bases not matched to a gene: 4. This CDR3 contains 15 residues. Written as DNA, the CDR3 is TGTGCCAGCAGCCCCCGGACTAGCGGGGGGGAGACCCAGTACTTC. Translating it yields CASSPRTSGGETQYF.

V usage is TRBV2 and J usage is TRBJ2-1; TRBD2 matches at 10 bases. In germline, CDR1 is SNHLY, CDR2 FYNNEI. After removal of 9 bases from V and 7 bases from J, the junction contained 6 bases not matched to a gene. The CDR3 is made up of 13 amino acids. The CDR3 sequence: CASVAGGQNEQFF. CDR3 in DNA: TGTGCCAGTGTAGCGGGGGGCCAGAATGAGCAGTTCTTC.

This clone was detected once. CDR3 sequence reads: CAWAGGYSNQPQHF. The CDR3 nucleotides are TGTGCCTGGGCCGGCGGGTATAGCAATCAGCCCCAGCATTTT. The chain employs TRBV30 and TRBJ1-5; unclear D gene. The CDR3 sequence is 14 residues long. Trimming took off 5 bases at V and 0 bases at J, with 11 bases between the two ends. Germline V gives CDR1 GTSNPN, CDR2 SVGIG (reference sequence).

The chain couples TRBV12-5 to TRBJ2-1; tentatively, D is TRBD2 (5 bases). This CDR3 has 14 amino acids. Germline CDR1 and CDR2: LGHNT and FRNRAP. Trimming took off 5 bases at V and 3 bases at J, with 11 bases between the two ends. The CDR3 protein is CASGPERIYNEQFF. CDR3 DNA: TGTGCTAGTGGTCCGGAGCGGATCTACAATGAGCAGTTCTTC.

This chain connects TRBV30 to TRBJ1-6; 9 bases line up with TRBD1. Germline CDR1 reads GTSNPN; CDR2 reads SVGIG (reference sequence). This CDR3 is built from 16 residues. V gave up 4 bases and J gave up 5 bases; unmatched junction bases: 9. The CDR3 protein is CAWNPDRGGNNSPLHF. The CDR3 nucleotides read TGTGCCTGGAACCCCGACAGGGGGGGGAATAATTCACCCCTCCACTTT.